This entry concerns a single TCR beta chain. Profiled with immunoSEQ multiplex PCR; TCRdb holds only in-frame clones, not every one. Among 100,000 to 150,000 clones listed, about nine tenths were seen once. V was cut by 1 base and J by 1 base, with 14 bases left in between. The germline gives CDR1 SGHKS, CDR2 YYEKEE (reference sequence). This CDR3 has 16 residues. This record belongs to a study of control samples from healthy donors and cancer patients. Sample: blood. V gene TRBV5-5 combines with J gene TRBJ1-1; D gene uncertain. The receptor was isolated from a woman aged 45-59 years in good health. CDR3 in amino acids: CASSLWIGSGNTEAFF. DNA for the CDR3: TGTGCCAGCAGCTTGTGGATAGGATCGGGGAACACTGAAGCTTTCTTT.